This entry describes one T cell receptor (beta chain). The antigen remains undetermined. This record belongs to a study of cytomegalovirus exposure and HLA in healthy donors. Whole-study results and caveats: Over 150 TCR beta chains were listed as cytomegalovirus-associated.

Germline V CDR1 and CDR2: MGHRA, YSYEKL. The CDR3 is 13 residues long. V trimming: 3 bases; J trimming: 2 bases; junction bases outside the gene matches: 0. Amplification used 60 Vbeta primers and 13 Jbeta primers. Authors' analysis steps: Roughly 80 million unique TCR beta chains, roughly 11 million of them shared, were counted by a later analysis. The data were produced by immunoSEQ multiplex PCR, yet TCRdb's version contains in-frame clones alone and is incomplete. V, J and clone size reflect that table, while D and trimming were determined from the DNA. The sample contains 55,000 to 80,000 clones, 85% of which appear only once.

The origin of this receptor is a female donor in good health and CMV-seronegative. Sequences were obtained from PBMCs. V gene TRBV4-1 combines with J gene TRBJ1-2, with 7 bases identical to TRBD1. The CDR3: CASSQTGNYGYTF. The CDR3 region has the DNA TGCGCCAGCAGCCAGACAGGGAACTATGGCTACACCTTC.